Listed below are T cell receptor beta chains from one sample, sequenced in a study of blood T cells in healthy people across ages. TCRdb reprocessed the 5' RACE reads via MiXCR and lists one record per CDR3 protein. Among roughly 1,500,000 distinct CDR3 sequences listed, about 40% were seen once. Sequencing used blood. The origin of the receptors is a woman aged 18-29 years in good health. Each CDR3 is given with its conserved first and last residue. The D gene is left open where the match is weak. Size values are once, few and many counts, or a class for expanded clones, and some rows have none.

V gene,D gene,J gene,clone size,CDR3 DNA,CDR3 protein
TRBV20-1,.,TRBJ1-4,.,TGCAGTGCTAGAGGACCGGGACAAGGGGTGGAAAAACTGTTTTTT,CSARGPGQGVEKLFF
TRBV12-3/TRBV12-4,.,TRBJ1-2,few,TGTGCCAGCAGTTTAGGGACATACGCTAACTATGGCTACACCTTC,CASSLGTYANYGYTF
TRBV6-1,TRBD2,TRBJ2-3,.,TGTGCCACCCTGGGACTAGCGAGGGTCCTAGATACGCAGTATTTT,CATLGLARVLDTQYF
TRBV7-2,.,TRBJ1-2,.,TGTGCCAGCAGCTTAGGCCCGGACAATGGCTACACCTTC,CASSLGPDNGYTF
TRBV7-2,TRBD2,TRBJ2-5,few,TGTGCCAGCAGCCCCAGACTAGCGGGACAGAGGGGGACCCAGTACTTC,CASSPRLAGQRGTQYF
TRBV6-6,TRBD1,TRBJ2-7,.,TGTGCCAGCAGTTACTCCCCGGGACAGGGAATAACCTACGAGCAGTACTTC,CASSYSPGQGITYEQYF
TRBV10-3,TRBD1,TRBJ1-2,few,TGTGCCATCAGTGAGGAAGACAGGGCCGACTATGGCTACACCTTC,CAISEEDRADYGYTF
TRBV20-1,TRBD1,TRBJ1-1,.,TGCAGTGCTAGTCGAGGGGGCTCCACTGAAGCTTTCTTT,CSASRGGSTEAFF
TRBV6-5,TRBD1,TRBJ1-2,few,TGTGCCAGCAGTTACGGACAGGCCAAGGACTATGGCTACACCTTC,CASSYGQAKDYGYTF
TRBV20-1,TRBD2,TRBJ2-5,.,TGCAGTGCTAGGGGGACTAGCGGCTACCTACGGGAGGAGCAGTACTTC,CSARGTSGYLREEQYF
TRBV24-1,.,TRBJ2-3,.,TGTGCCACCAGTGATTTGAGGTGTGGCGGGACTGATACGCAGTATTTT,CATSDLRCGGTDTQYF
TRBV10-3,.,TRBJ1-1,.,TGTGCCATCTGGTCGGCACTAGAAACTGAAGCTTTCTTT,CAIWSALETEAFF
TRBV7-8,TRBD2,TRBJ2-3,.,TGTGCCAGCAGCCCCCGGGGGGGGATGACCACAGATACGCAGTATTTT,CASSPRGGMTTDTQYF
TRBV5-4,.,TRBJ2-1,once,TGTGCCAGCAGCTTTGGGGGGCCGTTACCTTACAATGAGCAGTTCTTC,CASSFGGPLPYNEQFF
TRBV6-2/TRBV6-3,TRBD1,TRBJ2-3,few,TGTGCCAGCAGCGCGGGACAGGGGCTGGGAGATACGCAGTATTTT,CASSAGQGLGDTQYF
TRBV7-9,.,TRBJ2-4,.,TGTGCCAGCAGTTTAGCCGGGGGTGGAAACATTCAGTACTTC,CASSLAGGGNIQYF
TRBV4-1,TRBD2,TRBJ2-7,few,TGCGCCAGCAGCCAAGTCGATCTGGGACTAGCGACTTACAATGAGCAGTACTTC,CASSQVDLGLATYNEQYF
TRBV2,.,TRBJ2-5,.,TGTGCCAGCACCCGGACTTTCGGTGGTGAGCAGTACTTC,CASTRTFGGEQYF
TRBV12-3/TRBV12-4,TRBD2,TRBJ2-7,.,TGTGCCAGCAGTTTCGCGGGAGGGAGAGGGGCCCAGTACTTC,CASSFAGGRGAQYF
TRBV4-1,TRBD2,TRBJ2-1,.,TGCGCCAGCAGCCAAGAGGGGGTAGCGGGAGGGGGGGACTCCTACAATGAGCAGTTCTTC,CASSQEGVAGGGDSYNEQFF
TRBV10-2,.,TRBJ2-5,.,TGCGCCAGCAGCGAGAATAGCGGCAAACAAGAGACCCAGTACTTC,CASSENSGKQETQYF
TRBV12-3/TRBV12-4,TRBD1,TRBJ2-3,.,TGTGCCAGCAGTCGGACAGGGGTCTCAGATACGGAGTATTTT,CASSRTGVSDTEYF